The clone carrying this TCR beta chain was detected once. Its target is unknown. Here immunoSEQ multiplex PCR was the method, and the copy in TCRdb shows in-frame clones only, minus some. The data show roughly 34,000 clones, with roughly 90% seen just once and over 15% held by the top ten. The sample belongs to a study of T cells in localized non-small cell lung cancer. The study, taken as a whole, reports: Heterogeneity remains possible, as sequencing covered one tumor region only. The greatest T cell clonality was found in uninvolved adjacent lung (higher than in tumor). The study detected a median 57 of the top 100 tumor clones in adjacent lung. Higher T cell density in the blood was associated with longer overall survival, whereas higher adjacent-lung clonality associated with shorter survival.

V lost 3 bases and J lost 5, with 11 bases in between. Germline V CDR1 and CDR2: LNHDA, SQIVND (reference sequence). This CDR3 is 14 amino acids long. The receptor was isolated from a man between 40 and 70 years old with stage III lung adenocarcinoma. Sequences were derived from peripheral blood mononuclear cells, sampled before any cancer treatment. This chain links TRBV19 with TRBJ2-1; no reliable D call. This chain's CDR3 is CASSIWGSNNEQFF. Written as DNA, the CDR3 is TGTGCCAGTAGTATCTGGGGTTCGAACAATGAGCAGTTCTTC.